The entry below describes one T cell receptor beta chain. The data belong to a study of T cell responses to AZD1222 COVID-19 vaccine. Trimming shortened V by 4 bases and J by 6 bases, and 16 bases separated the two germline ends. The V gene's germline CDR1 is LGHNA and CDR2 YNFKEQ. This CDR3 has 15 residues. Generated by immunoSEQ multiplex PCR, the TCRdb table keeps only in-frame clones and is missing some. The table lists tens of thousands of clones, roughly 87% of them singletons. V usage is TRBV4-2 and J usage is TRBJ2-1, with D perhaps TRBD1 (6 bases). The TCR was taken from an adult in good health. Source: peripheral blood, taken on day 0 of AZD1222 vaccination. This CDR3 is CASSRTEITSNEQFF. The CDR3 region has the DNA TGTGCCAGCAGCCGGACAGAAATCACATCCAATGAGCAGTTCTTC.